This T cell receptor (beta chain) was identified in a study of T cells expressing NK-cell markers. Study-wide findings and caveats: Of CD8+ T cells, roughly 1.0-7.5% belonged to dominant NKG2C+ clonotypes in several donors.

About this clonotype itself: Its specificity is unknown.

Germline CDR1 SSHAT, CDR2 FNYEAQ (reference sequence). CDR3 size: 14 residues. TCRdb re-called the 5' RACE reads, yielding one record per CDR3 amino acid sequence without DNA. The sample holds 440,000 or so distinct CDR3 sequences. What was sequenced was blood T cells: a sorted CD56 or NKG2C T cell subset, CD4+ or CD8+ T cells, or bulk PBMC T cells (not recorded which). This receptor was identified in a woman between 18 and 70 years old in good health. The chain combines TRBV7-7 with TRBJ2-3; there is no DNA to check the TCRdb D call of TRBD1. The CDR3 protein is CASSPPGQGDTQYF.